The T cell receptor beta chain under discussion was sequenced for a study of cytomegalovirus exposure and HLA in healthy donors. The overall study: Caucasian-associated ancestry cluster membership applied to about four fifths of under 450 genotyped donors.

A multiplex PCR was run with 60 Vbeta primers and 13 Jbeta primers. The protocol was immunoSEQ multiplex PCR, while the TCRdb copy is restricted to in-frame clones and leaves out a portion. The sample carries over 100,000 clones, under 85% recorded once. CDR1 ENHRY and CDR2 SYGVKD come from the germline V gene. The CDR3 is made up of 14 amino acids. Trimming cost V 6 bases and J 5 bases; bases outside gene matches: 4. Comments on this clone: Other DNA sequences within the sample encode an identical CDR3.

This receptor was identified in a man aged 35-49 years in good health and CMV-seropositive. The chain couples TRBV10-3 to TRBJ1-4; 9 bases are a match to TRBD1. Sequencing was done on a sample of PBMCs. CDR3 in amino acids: CAIRPGQGNEKLFF. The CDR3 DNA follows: TGTGCCATCAGGCCGGGACAGGGAAATGAAAAACTGTTTTTT.